The next 6 T cell receptor beta chains were all read from a single sample in a study of beta chain features in type 1 diabetes. Study-wide results and caveats: Shortening that was moderate but significant affected the TCRB CDR3s of Type 1 diabetes patients in all four CD4+ subsets.

Expressed TCRB transcripts got sequenced, as all isolated RNA was reverse transcribed. This table comes from immunoSEQ multiplex PCR, and its TCRdb copy is limited to in-frame clones, with some not included. The sample lists about 260,000 clones; approximately 20% were seen once. Their antigen targets remain unknown. The specimen was naive CD4+ T cells from blood. The source is a woman aged 40 to 50 with type 1 diabetes.

This clone showed up just once. CDR3 amino acids: CASSLPDRDDGEQYF. DNA of the CDR3: TGTGCCAGCAGCTTACCCGACAGGGACGATGGCGAGCAGTACTTC. The chain employs TRBV5-4 and TRBJ2-7; TRBD1 matches 7 bases. V lost 2 bases, J lost 6 bases, and 11 bases stayed unmatched. Germline V gene lookup returns CDR1 SGHNT and CDR2 YYREEE (reference sequence). The CDR3 runs to 15 residues.

This clone has a handful of counts. The chain joins TRBV7-9 to TRBJ1-3; D is perhaps TRBD1 (6 bases). Trimming cost V 6 bases and J 11 bases, with 17 bases left between them. The CDR3 loop spans 13 amino acids. The germline CDR1 and CDR2 sequences are SEHNR and FQNEAQ (reference sequence). CDR3 DNA: TGTGCCAGCAGTCGGACAGAGCGCTTTGCCATATATTTT. This encodes CASSRTERFAIYF.

This clone was counted between two and nine times. The chain is built from TRBV19 and TRBJ1-2; D gene ambiguous. Trimming left V 3 bases short and J 6 bases short, with 11 bases between. The CDR3 spans 13 residues. CDR1 is LNHDA and CDR2 is SQIVND in the germline V gene (reference sequence). The CDR3, as DNA: TGTGCCAGTAGTATGTCCAGGTTGAATGGCTACACCTTC. This codes for CASSMSRLNGYTF.

The chain couples TRBV2 to TRBJ1-5, with D tentatively TRBD1 (6 bases). Germline CDR1 is SNHLY and CDR2 is FYNNEI. V shed 8 bases and J shed 4 bases, with 12 bases lying between them. This CDR3 spans 13 amino acids. CDR3 protein: CASAYGQNQPQHF. The CDR3 nucleotides are TGTGCCAGCGCCTACGGACAGAATCAGCCCCAGCATTTT.

There are a few counts of this clone. The rearrangement joins TRBV9 to TRBJ1-5; weak D call: TRBD1 (6 bases). Germline CDR1 and CDR2: SGDLS and YYNGEE. V was cut by 0 bases and J by 8 bases, with 12 bases left in between. This CDR3 is 14 amino acids long. The CDR3 spells CASSVEAGEKPQHF. The DNA for the CDR3 is TGTGCCAGCAGCGTAGAGGCAGGGGAAAAGCCCCAGCATTTT.

This clone was seen a few times. The chain links TRBV4-3 to TRBJ1-4; 12 bases match TRBD1. Looked up from germline, CDR1 is LGHNA and CDR2 is YSLEER. Trimming removed 3 bases from V and 11 bases from J; junction bases left unmatched: 4. This CDR3 region has 14 residues. CDR3 nucleotides: TGCGCCAGCAGCCAGGGACAGGGGGCTTGGAAACTGTTTTTT. Its protein is CASSQGQGAWKLFF.